Following are 26 T cell receptor beta chains from one sample sequenced in a study of cytomegalovirus exposure and HLA in healthy donors. The PCR made use of 60 Vbeta and 13 Jbeta primers. Measured with immunoSEQ multiplex PCR; TCRdb has only the in-frame clones, and not every one. The sample has 150,000 or so clones, around 82% seen once. Sequenced input: PBMCs. These receptors were obtained from a woman between 45 and 65 years old in good health and CMV-seropositive.

The chain is built from TRBV4-1 and TRBJ1-4, with D hard to call. This CDR3 spans 15 amino acids. Germline CDR1 MGHRA, CDR2 YSYEKL. Trimming stripped 4 bases from V and 10 bases from J, with 19 bases between. The CDR3 is CASSPGGTWGGKLFF. CDR3 DNA: TGCGCCAGCAGCCCAGGCGGCACCTGGGGAGGAAAACTGTTTTTT.

The genes are TRBV19 and TRBJ1-2, with 10 nucleotides matching TRBD1. V lost 5 bases to trimming and J lost 8 bases; unmatched junction nucleotides: 2. Germline V gives CDR1 LNHDA, CDR2 SQIVND (reference sequence). The CDR3 has 12 amino acids. The CDR3 sequence is CASSDRGQGYTF. In nucleotides, the CDR3 is TGTGCCAGTAGTGACAGGGGGCAGGGCTACACCTTC.

J is TRBJ2-1 and V is TRBV7-9, with unresolved D. The CDR3 sequence is 15 residues long. V lost 3 bases, J lost 0 bases, and 9 bases lay in between. Germline V gene lookup returns CDR1 SEHNR and CDR2 FQNEAQ (reference sequence). The CDR3 DNA reads as TGTGCCAGCAGCTTCAAACTATTCTCCTACAATGAGCAGTTCTTC. As protein: CASSFKLFSYNEQFF.

This chain connects TRBV4-2 to TRBJ1-1; the D gene is possibly TRBD1 (5 bases). Trimming pared 0 bases from V and 5 bases from J, leaving 28 bases between. The CDR3 runs to 20 residues. CDR1 and CDR2 from the germline V gene are LGHNA and YNFKEQ. The DNA for the CDR3 is TGTGCCAGCAGCCAAGACTTTGGTGGGCTACGGGACTCGGGGGGGACTGAAGCTTTCTTT. This encodes CASSQDFGGLRDSGGTEAFF.

This clone was detected a few times. The CDR3 protein is CASSLNREVSPLHF. The CDR3 DNA sequence: TGCGCCAGCAGCTTGAATAGGGAGGTGTCACCCCTCCACTTT. The chain recombines TRBV5-1 with TRBJ1-6; no clear D gene. From germline, CDR1 is SGHRS and CDR2 YFSETQ. Trimming stripped 1 base from V and 10 bases from J, with 12 bases between. CDR3 length: 14 amino acids. Full variable domain (remainder filled in from reference TRBV5-1 and TRBJ1-6): KAGVTQTPRYLIKTRGQQVTLSCSPISGHRSVSWYQQTPGQGLQFLFEYFSETQRNKGNFPGRFSGRQFSNSRSEMNVSTLELGDSALYLCASSLNREVSPLHFGNGTRLTVT.

This clone was recorded once. The CDR3 region is CAISVGEGNTGELFF. The CDR3 DNA is TGTGCCATCAGTGTTGGAGAAGGGAACACCGGGGAGCTGTTTTTT. The V call is TRBV10-3, the J call TRBJ2-2; D is uncertain. Germline V CDR1 and CDR2: ENHRY, SYGVKD. The CDR3 spans 15 residues. With 4 bases removed from V and 1 base from J, the gap between germline ends came to 10 bases.

This clone was observed a few times. A read error may account for a junction end that differs from germline. The rearrangement links TRBV28 to TRBJ2-1; 12 bases are a match to TRBD1. Germline V gene sequence: CDR1 MDHEN, CDR2 SYDVKM. The CDR3 is 12 residues long. CDR3 amino acids: CASSFRDRGPVF. CDR3 DNA sequence: TGTGCCAGCAGTTTCCGGGACAGGGGGCCCGTCTTC.

The rearrangement uses TRBV20-1 and TRBJ2-7; TRBD2 is a possible D gene (5 bases). Germline CDR1 DFQATT, CDR2 SNEGSKA (reference sequence). The CDR3 is made up of 11 amino acids. V lost 3 bases to trimming and J lost 5 bases, with 8 bases between them. The CDR3, as DNA: TGCAGTGCTAGTTCGGGGAACGAGCAGTACTTC. As protein: CSASSGNEQYF.

This clone was detected once. The chain carries TRBV10-3 and TRBJ2-1; perhaps TRBD2 as D (6 bases). The CDR3 consists of 12 residues. V was pared by 6 bases and J by 5 bases, with 8 bases between. Germline CDR1 is ENHRY and CDR2 is SYGVKD. The CDR3 bases are TGTGCCATCAGGGACTACCACAATGAGCAGTTCTTC. Translation gives CAIRDYHNEQFF.

The J gene is TRBJ2-7, the V gene TRBV7-8; TRBD2 agrees at 10 bases. CDR1 and CDR2 (germline): SGHVS, FQNEAQ. CDR3 length equals 17 residues. Unmatched junction bases numbered 5, after V lost 0 bases and J lost 0 bases. DNA for the CDR3: TGTGCCAGCAGCTTAGCGGGAGGACTAGCGGACTCCTACGAGCAGTACTTC. As protein: CASSLAGGLADSYEQYF.

This clone occurred once. DNA of the CDR3: TGTGCCACCCAGGACAGGGGGGCAAAACTGTTTTTT. Translated: CATQDRGAKLFF. The genes are TRBV6-5 and TRBJ1-4; TRBD1 matches 10 bases. CDR3 size: 12 residues. Germline values: CDR1 MNHEY, CDR2 SVGAGI. Germline trimming cut 10 bases from V and 10 bases from J; bases unmatched to any gene: 6.

The chain carries TRBV5-1 and TRBJ2-3, with 7 bases fitting TRBD1. The J segment lost 2 bases and the V segment lost 4 bases, leaving 7 bases of the junction unmatched. Germline CDR1 is SGHRS and CDR2 is YFSETQ. The CDR3 covers 15 residues. CDR3 bases: TGCGCCAGCAGCCCTAGAGGGGGCCTCACAGATACGCAGTATTTT. Encoded protein: CASSPRGGLTDTQYF.

This chain links TRBV7-4 with TRBJ1-5, with unresolved D. This CDR3 spans 16 amino acids. The V gene lost 5 bases and the J gene lost 0 bases, with 14 bases spanning the gap. The germline V gene encodes CDR1 SGHVT and CDR2 SQSDAQ. CDR3 region: CASSPPGIYSNQPQHF. The CDR3 nucleotides read TGTGCCAGCAGCCCACCGGGAATCTATAGCAATCAGCCCCAGCATTTT.

Regarding this clone: The junction shows a germline mismatch at one end, possibly a read error. This chain links TRBV7-9 with TRBJ2-6; 9 nucleotides align to TRBD1. Germline CDR1 reads SEHNR; CDR2 reads FQNEAQ (reference sequence). The length of the CDR3 is 19 residues. The CDR3 bases are TGTTCCAGCAGCTTAGGGATCGGGACAGGGAGCTCTGGGGCCAACGTCCTGACTTTC. Translated: CSSSLGIGTGSSGANVLTF.

This clone was recorded once. The chain couples TRBV9 to TRBJ2-7, with TRBD2 matching 8 bases. There are 15 residues in the CDR3. V was clipped by 1 base and J by 2 bases; unmatched bases: 5. Germline CDR1 SGDLS, CDR2 YYNGEE. The chain's CDR3 is CASSVNGGGPYEQYF. CDR3 in DNA: TGTGCCAGCAGCGTAAATGGCGGGGGGCCCTACGAGCAGTACTTC.

The chain couples TRBV29-1 to TRBJ2-3, with D unresolved. Germline V gene sequence: CDR1 SQVTM, CDR2 ANQGSEA. V was pared by 5 bases and J by 6 bases, with 15 bases between. There are 13 residues in the CDR3. The CDR3 sequence: CSVPVAESDTQYF. The CDR3 DNA reads as TGCAGCGTTCCAGTCGCGGAGTCGGATACGCAGTATTTT.

The V and J genes are TRBV10-3 and TRBJ1-4, with D possibly being TRBD1 (5 bases). The CDR3 has 17 residues. Germline CDR1 and CDR2: ENHRY and SYGVKD. V shed 2 bases and J shed 0 bases, with 13 bases lying between them. CDR3: CAISEAPQGSTNEKLFF. CDR3 in DNA: TGTGCCATCAGTGAGGCACCTCAGGGATCAACTAATGAAAAACTGTTTTTT.

The rearrangement links TRBV19 to TRBJ2-1; 7 bases agree with TRBD1. The V gene's germline CDR1 is LNHDA and CDR2 SQIVND (reference sequence). The V segment lost 6 bases and the J segment 1 base; nucleotides outside the gene matches: 6. The CDR3 is 15 residues long. The CDR3 DNA sequence: TGTGCCAGTAGCCCACAGGGGACGTCCTACAATGAGCAGTTCTTC. Protein: CASSPQGTSYNEQFF.

Points on this clone: This specimen includes other DNA sequences encoding the same CDR3. The chain joins TRBV5-1 to TRBJ2-4, with D perhaps matching TRBD1 (5 bases). The length of the CDR3 is 14 residues. The germline V gene has CDR1 SGHRS and CDR2 YFSETQ. The V end was cut by 4 bases, the J end by 0 bases, with 8 bases between. CDR3 DNA sequence: TGCGCCAGCAGCCGAACAGGAGCCAAAAACATTCAGTACTTC. Amino acid sequence: CASSRTGAKNIQYF. Full variable domain (outside the CDR3, taken from reference TRBV5-1 and TRBJ2-4): KAGVTQTPRYLIKTRGQQVTLSCSPISGHRSVSWYQQTPGQGLQFLFEYFSETQRNKGNFPGRFSGRQFSNSRSEMNVSTLELGDSALYLCASSRTGAKNIQYFGAGTRLSVL.

The gene calls are TRBV7-2 and TRBJ2-5; 10 bases align to TRBD2. The CDR3 contains 16 residues. V lost 2 bases, J lost 4 bases, and 7 bases stayed unmatched. Germline lookup yields CDR1 SGHTA and CDR2 FQGNSA. This CDR3 is CASSLSSGGARETQYF. In DNA form, the CDR3 reads TGTGCCAGCAGCTTATCCAGCGGGGGGGCCCGAGAGACCCAGTACTTC.

The table lists this clone with a few counts. The gene calls are TRBV14 and TRBJ1-6; D is uncertain. V lost 0 bases to trimming and J lost 6 bases, with 9 bases between them. CDR1 is SGHDN and CDR2 is FVKESK in the germline V gene. The CDR3 is made up of 15 amino acids. The CDR3 DNA sequence: TGTGCCAGCAGCCAAGATTTTGCGGGTAATTCACCCCTCCACTTT. This translates into CASSQDFAGNSPLHF.

The chain links TRBV5-8 to TRBJ2-3; the match to TRBD1 covers 10 bases. The germline V gene encodes CDR1 SGHTS and CDR2 YDEGEE. There are 16 residues in the CDR3. V shed 4 bases and J 6 bases; nucleotides not matched to a gene: 11. Written as DNA, the CDR3 is TGTGCCAGCAGCCAAACCGGGACAGGGGCCCAGGATACGCAGTATTTT. Translation: CASSQTGTGAQDTQYF.

V usage is TRBV6-4 and J usage is TRBJ1-6, with D unresolved. This CDR3 spans 13 amino acids. Trimming pared 4 bases from V and 6 bases from J, leaving 7 bases between. Germline CDR1 is MRHNA and CDR2 is SNTAGT. The CDR3 DNA reads as TGTGCCAGCAGTGTGACTATTAATTCACCCCTCCACTTT. It translates to CASSVTINSPLHF.

In DNA, the CDR3 is TGTGCCAGCAGTTTGCGGGGCCCATGGGAAGATACGCAGTATTTT. It yields the protein CASSLRGPWEDTQYF. The V call is TRBV27, the J call TRBJ2-3; weak D call: TRBD2 (6 bases). Germline V gives CDR1 MNHEY, CDR2 SMNVEV (reference sequence). The CDR3 totals 15 residues. V lost 3 bases to trimming and J lost 5 bases, with 15 bases between them.

This clone was detected only a few times. The chain couples TRBV6-1 to TRBJ1-5, with D maybe TRBD1 (5 bases). Germline V gene data show CDR1 as MNHNS and CDR2 as SASEGT. The CDR3 loop spans 12 amino acids. The V end lost 6 bases, the J end lost 3 bases, and 6 bases lay between the germline ends. The CDR3 DNA reads as TGTGCCAGCAGGACAGCCAATCAGCCCCAGCATTTT. Protein sequence: CASRTANQPQHF.

The chain is built from TRBV6-6 and TRBJ1-2; TRBD1 might be the D (5 bases). Trimming stripped 10 bases from V and 6 bases from J, with 9 bases between. The CDR3 length is 10 residues. Germline V lookup: CDR1 MNHNY, CDR2 SVGAGI (reference sequence). DNA for the CDR3: TGTGCCACCCGGGGGGATGGCTACACCTTC. Protein product: CATRGDGYTF.